The clone carrying this T cell receptor (beta chain) appeared a few times. The antigen is not known. The donors comprised healthy bone marrow donors. Donors were nominally healthy when sampled, though unrecorded immune exposures were likely. This record comes from a study of cytomegalovirus exposure and HLA in healthy donors. Looking at the study overall: Unique TCR beta sequences numbering about 100 million came from 150 million to 200 million T cells in an earlier analysis. Study-wide results and limits: The study listed 164 cytomegalovirus-associated TCR beta chains.

PCR employed 60 Vbeta and 13 Jbeta primers. Generated by immunoSEQ multiplex PCR, the TCRdb table keeps only in-frame clones and is missing some. This sample has about 210,000 clones; about 83% occur once, and the top ten carry 10%. The CDR3 loop spans 15 amino acids. Germline CDR1 MGHRA, CDR2 YSYEKL. Trimming took off 0 bases at V and 0 bases at J, with 6 bases between the two ends. Source material: PBMCs. The V and J genes are TRBV4-1 and TRBJ1-3; no clear D gene. This TCR derives from a woman in her forties or fifties in good health and CMV-seropositive. CDR3 amino acids: CASSQDHSSGNTIYF. The CDR3 DNA follows: TGCGCCAGCAGCCAAGATCACTCCTCTGGAAACACCATATATTTT.